A selection of T cell receptor beta chains follows, all from one sample in a study of T-cell reconstitution after alpha-beta-depleted transplantation in children. TCRdb analysed the PCR reads with MiXCR anew, one entry per CDR3 protein. The sample yields about 490,000 distinct CDR3 sequences, over 9.5% seen once. Sample: PBMCs, taken before TCRalphabeta/CD19-depleted stem cell transplant. The receptors originated from a child aged 2-9 years with inherited bone marrow failure, due to receive a stem cell transplant. CDR3s leave out the opening cysteine and the closing phenylalanine or tryptophan. The order of the fields is V gene, D gene, J gene, CDR3 protein. A D gene is named only where the DNA matches it firmly.

V: TRBV12-3/TRBV12-4
D: TRBD2
J: TRBJ2-1
CDR3: ASSLAGTQQF

V: TRBV28
D: TRBD2
J: TRBJ2-5
CDR3: ASSFLSGTRTSWETQY

V: TRBV19
D: NA
J: TRBJ2-1
CDR3: ASSMASSDNEQF

V: TRBV28
D: TRBD2
J: TRBJ2-1
CDR3: ASDLAGGLNEQF

V: TRBV7-9
D: NA
J: TRBJ2-2
CDR3: ASSSQGTGELF

V: TRBV10-3
D: TRBD1
J: TRBJ2-1
CDR3: ATTDAGGPNEQF

V: TRBV20-1
D: NA
J: TRBJ1-2
CDR3: SGGGRLSGYT

V: TRBV19
D: NA
J: TRBJ2-1
CDR3: ASREYNEQF

V: TRBV30
D: NA
J: TRBJ2-7
CDR3: AWAATPLTEQY

V: TRBV19
D: NA
J: TRBJ1-2
CDR3: ASSPVFGGYT

V: TRBV20-1
D: TRBD1
J: TRBJ1-1
CDR3: SAGQANTEAF

V: TRBV10-3
D: NA
J: TRBJ2-1
CDR3: AISESQAFYNEQF

V: TRBV7-2
D: TRBD2
J: TRBJ2-1
CDR3: ASSPAGAPYNEQF

V: TRBV5-1
D: NA
J: TRBJ2-1
CDR3: ASSSPSGTVYNEQF

V: TRBV12-3/TRBV12-4
D: NA
J: TRBJ2-1
CDR3: ASSPRDGKGEQF

V: TRBV4-2
D: TRBD1
J: TRBJ2-1
CDR3: ASSQVEGQGYNEQF

V: TRBV7-9
D: TRBD2
J: TRBJ2-7
CDR3: ASSSLPGLANEQY